The 3 T cell receptor beta chains below come from one sample, sequenced in a study of T cells after yellow fever vaccination (dated by TCRdb to between 2019 and 2020). Interpreted using the paper, the treatment or condition label stands for: live attenuated yellow fever vaccine strain. Library construction relied on 5' RACE. The listed sequencing device is Illumina NovaSeq 6000. TCRdb took the public reads, trimmed them with fastp at Q25, ran MiXCR for clone calling and kept in-frame beta chains. Rows matching on CDR3 protein sequence are summarized as one entry with the most common DNA and genes. Present in this sample are some 350,000 distinct CDR3 sequences, approximately 4% of which were seen just once. Roughly 24% of the sample lies in the top ten. The specimen comprised PBMCs, sampled 5 days after the yellow fever booster vaccination. Receptors were obtained from a man between 18 and 29 years old who received the YFV17D yellow fever vaccine.

This clonotype was detected ten times or more. The chain uses TRBV4-3 and TRBJ1-1; no clear D gene. Trimming cost V 0 bases and J 2 bases, with 10 bases left between them. The CDR3 extends over 15 amino acids. CDR1 and CDR2 from the germline V gene are LGHNA and YSLEER. The CDR3 here is CASSQEGLVNTEAFF. The DNA of the CDR3 is TGCGCCAGCAGCCAAGAGGGATTGGTCAACACTGAAGCTTTCTTT.

This clonotype was recorded at least ten times. The rearrangement links TRBV10-2 to TRBJ1-1; no firm D call. The germline CDR1 and CDR2 sequences are WSHSY and SAAADI. V lost 0 bases, J lost 1 base, and 6 bases lay in between. The CDR3 length is 14 residues. CDR3 DNA: TGCGCCAGCAGTGAGTCTCGGGGGAACACTGAAGCTTTCTTT. Encoded protein: CASSESRGNTEAFF.

The V and J genes are TRBV24-1 and TRBJ2-1, with D perhaps assigned TRBD1 or TRBD2 (5 bases each). Germline lookup yields CDR1 KGHDR and CDR2 SFDVKD. The V end lost 4 bases, the J end lost 7 bases, and 16 bases lay between the germline ends. There are 15 residues in the CDR3. The CDR3 region is CATSDSGRDENEQFF. The CDR3 DNA reads TGTGCCACCAGTGACTCGGGACGAGATGAAAATGAGCAGTTCTTC.